This TCR beta chain originates from a study of graft-versus-host responses after intestinal transplantation. The CDR3 totals 15 residues. The V gene end was trimmed by 6 bases and the J gene end by 2 bases; junction bases not matched to a gene: 10. Looked up from germline, CDR1 is MNHEY and CDR2 is SMNVEV (reference sequence). This clone was seen more than once but under ten times. Produced via immunoSEQ multiplex PCR; TCRdb's table is partial and in-frame only. The sample consists of some 14,000 clones, 30% to 40% of them appearing once. Around 200,000 CFSE-labeled responder cells were plated with around 200,000 irradiated, violet-dye-labeled stimulator cells. Following the reaction, CD3+CD4+ and CD3+CD8+ responders that were proliferating and CFSE-low underwent sorting.

The sequences come from alloreactive CD8+ T cells from a mixed lymphocyte reaction culture, collected before intestinal transplant. Subset specified: CFSE-low proliferating T cells sorted from approximately six-day pre-transplant mixed lymphocyte reaction (GvH or HvG direction). V and J are TRBV27 and TRBJ2-7, with TRBD2 matching over 7 bases. This receptor was identified in a human patient who received an intestinal transplant. The CDR3 is CASRPGLGSAYEQYF. DNA for the CDR3: TGTGCCAGCAGACCTGGACTAGGGTCCGCCTACGAGCAGTACTTC.